This TCR beta chain emerged from a study of T cells in Graves' hyperthyroidism and ophthalmopathy. Study outcomes and limitations: Most thyroid clonotypes that were expanded above 0.001 also turned up in blood.

This clonotype was counted many times. Its antigen is undetermined. The TCR beta CDR3 regions underwent amplification using RNA transcripts as the source. When the TCR CDR3 underwent first-round RT-PCR, the HTBI primer set was used. TCRdb passed the multiplex PCR reads through MiXCR, listing each CDR3 protein once. The sample has roughly 660,000 distinct CDR3 sequences; 17% are singletons. V lost 4 bases and J 1 base, leaving 13 bases between the germline ends. The V gene's germline CDR1 is SGHTA and CDR2 FQGNSA. The CDR3 loop spans 15 amino acids. This receptor was taken from a man aged 45 to 65 with Graves' hyperthyroidism. The chain carries TRBV7-2 and TRBJ2-5; D unresolved. Material: blood. CDR3 protein: CASSSDAMVQETQYF. The CDR3 DNA is TGTGCCAGCAGCTCTGATGCCATGGTCCAAGAGACCCAGTACTTC.